This entry lists 21 T cell receptor beta chains sequenced from one sample in a study of OX40 agonist ivuxolimab in advanced cancers. This table comes from immunoSEQ multiplex PCR, and its TCRdb copy is limited to in-frame clones, with some not included. The data hold roughly 67,000 clones, with 92% observed a single time. The sample here was CD4+ or CD8+ T cells sorted from blood, taken in a trial of the OX40 agonist ivuxolimab. The receptors come from an adult with an advanced solid tumor such as melanoma, head and neck, liver or kidney cancer.

CDR3 DNA: TGCGCCAGCAGTGGAACGTTCGACACAGATACGCAGTATTTT. This translates into CASSGTFDTDTQYF. This chain joins TRBV10-1 and TRBJ2-3; D ambiguous. The CDR3 spans 14 residues. V was clipped by 4 bases and J by 2 bases, with 10 bases between them. Germline V gene data show CDR1 as WNHNN and CDR2 as SYGVQD (reference sequence).

V usage is TRBV6-4 and J usage is TRBJ2-1; 10 bases agree with TRBD2. Trimming removed 0 bases from V and 2 bases from J; junction bases left unmatched: 10. This CDR3 spans 19 amino acids. Germline V CDR1 and CDR2: MRHNA, SNTAGT. The CDR3 region is CASSDSISGGSVPYNEQFF. CDR3 nucleotide sequence: TGTGCCAGCAGTGACTCGATTAGCGGGGGGTCAGTACCCTACAATGAGCAGTTCTTC.

The chain employs TRBV16 and TRBJ2-5; D tentatively fits TRBD1 or TRBD2 (5 bases each). The CDR3 has 15 residues. With 0 bases removed from V and 4 bases from J, the gap between germline ends came to 12 bases. From germline, CDR1 is KGHSY and CDR2 FQNENV. The CDR3 coding sequence is TGTGCCAGCAGCCAATCTTCGGGGCTGGGAGAGACCCAGTACTTC. It codes for CASSQSSGLGETQYF.

The chain couples TRBV9 to TRBJ2-5; D ambiguous. Trimming took 1 base from V and 2 from J, leaving 3 bases between them. This CDR3 region has 12 residues. Per the germline V gene, CDR1 is SGDLS and CDR2 is YYNGEE. The CDR3 nucleotides are TGTGCCAGCAGCGTAACTCAAGAGACCCAGTACTTC. Its translation is CASSVTQETQYF.

The rearrangement links TRBV6-6 to TRBJ1-2; perhaps TRBD1 as D (6 bases). V gave up 0 bases and J gave up 5 bases, with 13 bases separating them. CDR3 size: 15 residues. The germline gives CDR1 MNHNY, CDR2 SVGAGI (reference sequence). The CDR3 loop is CASSYSLTGPYGYTF. CDR3 nucleotides: TGTGCCAGCAGTTACTCCCTGACAGGACCGTATGGCTACACCTTC.

The chain carries TRBV9 and TRBJ2-5; 7 bases are shared with TRBD2. Germline assignment: CDR1 SGDLS and CDR2 YYNGEE. The V and J ends lost 4 bases and 4 bases, in that order; junction bases with no gene match: 10. The CDR3 contains 15 residues. CDR3 sequence: CASSSSGAKRETQYF. The CDR3 DNA reads as TGTGCCAGCAGCTCGAGCGGGGCAAAGCGAGAGACCCAGTACTTC.

The chain couples TRBV13 to TRBJ2-3, with 7 bases lining up with TRBD1. With V trimmed by 5 bases and J by 3 bases, 14 bases remained unmatched. This CDR3 spans 17 amino acids. Germline CDR1 is PRHDT and CDR2 is FYEKMQ (reference sequence). CDR3 residues: CASSPTSGTALTDTQYF. Written as DNA, the CDR3 is TGTGCCAGCAGCCCAACGTCCGGGACAGCCTTAACAGATACGCAGTATTTT. Supplemented by reference TRBV13 and TRBJ2-3, the full variable domain reads AAGVIQSPRHLIKEKRETATLKCYPIPRHDTVYWYQQGPGQDPQFLISFYEKMQSDKGSIPDRFSAQQFSDYHSELNMSSLELGDSALYFCASSPTSGTALTDTQYFGPGTRLTVL.

V and J are TRBV7-2 and TRBJ1-1; no clear D gene. The CDR3 is made up of 13 amino acids. V was clipped by 2 bases and J by 2 bases, with 6 bases between them. Germline assignment: CDR1 SGHTA and CDR2 FQGNSA. This CDR3 reads CASSLQQNTEAFF. Here the CDR3 DNA reads TGTGCCAGCAGCTTACAACAAAACACTGAAGCTTTCTTT.

The chain is built from TRBV6-1 and TRBJ1-3, with D unclear. Trimming removed 2 bases at V and 4 bases at J, with 15 bases between. CDR1 and CDR2 (germline): MNHNS, SASEGT. The CDR3 runs to 16 residues. The CDR3 loop is CASSEKGEGEGNTIYF. Here the CDR3 DNA reads TGTGCCAGCAGTGAAAAGGGTGAGGGCGAAGGAAACACCATATATTTT.

CDR3 bases: TGCGCCAGCAGCACCGGGACAGGGGAAGTACCCTACGAGCAGTACTTC. Its translation: CASSTGTGEVPYEQYF. V and J are TRBV5-1 and TRBJ2-7; 10 bases are a match to TRBD1. This CDR3 is built from 16 residues. Germline-derived CDR1 and CDR2 are SGHRS and YFSETQ. The junction had 9 bases not matched to a gene; V was cut back by 4 bases and J by 2 bases.

The V call is TRBV11-2, the J call TRBJ2-1, with 16 positions matching TRBD2. CDR1 SGHAT and CDR2 FQNNGV come from the germline V gene. After removal of 4 bases from V and 2 bases from J, the junction contained 2 bases not matched to a gene. The CDR3 is 17 amino acids. In DNA form, the CDR3 reads TGTGCCAGCAGCTGGGGACTAGCGGGGGGGCCCTACAATGAGCAGTTCTTC. Amino acid sequence: CASSWGLAGGPYNEQFF.

The chain links TRBV19 to TRBJ1-5, with D uncertain. The CDR3 runs 14 residues. V shed 5 bases and J shed 4 bases, with 12 bases lying between them. Germline V gives CDR1 LNHDA, CDR2 SQIVND (reference sequence). The DNA for the CDR3 is TGTGCCAGTAGTGTTTTGGAGAGTAATCAGCCCCAGCATTTT. Translated, it gives CASSVLESNQPQHF.

The rearrangement links TRBV6-6 to TRBJ2-1, with D hard to call. Germline V lookup: CDR1 MNHNY, CDR2 SVGAGI (reference sequence). V was pared by 2 bases and J by 4 bases, with 6 bases between. The CDR3 totals 13 residues. In DNA, the CDR3 is TGTGCCAGCAGTTACCCCGGTTACAATGAGCAGTTCTTC. Protein: CASSYPGYNEQFF.

This clone occurred a few times. The chain links TRBV11-2 to TRBJ2-7; 9 bases line up with TRBD2. With V trimmed by 0 bases and J by 4 bases, 7 bases remained unmatched. The V gene's germline CDR1 is SGHAT and CDR2 FQNNGV. The CDR3 is made up of 16 amino acids. CDR3 coding DNA: TGTGCCAGCAGCTTAGACGCCGGCGGGGGGGCATACGAGCAGTACTTC. This encodes CASSLDAGGGAYEQYF.

This chain links TRBV9 with TRBJ2-7, with D unresolved. Germline V gives CDR1 SGDLS, CDR2 YYNGEE. This CDR3 contains 14 residues. The V end lost 0 bases, the J end lost 4 bases, and 11 bases lay between the germline ends. The DNA for the CDR3 is TGTGCCAGCAGCGTAGCCGACACCCAATACGAGCAGTACTTC. It yields the protein CASSVADTQYEQYF.

With regard to this clone: Because the CDR3's place on the DNA is in doubt, the DNA is left out and the CDR3 is given as listed by TCRdb. This chain joins TRBV2 and TRBJ1-4. Germline CDR1 SNHLY, CDR2 FYNNEI. From its first to its last residue, the CDR3 has 14 amino acids. The CDR3 spells CASSDFGAGGKLFF.

This clone occurred once. The genes are TRBV19 and TRBJ1-3; D is unresolved. Between the trimmed V and J ends, which lost 9 bases and 0 bases, there was a span of 9 bases. Germline V gives CDR1 LNHDA, CDR2 SQIVND (reference sequence). The CDR3 runs to 13 residues. The CDR3 DNA is TGTGCCAGCCTTACGAGCTCTGGAAACACCATATATTTT. This gives the protein CASLTSSGNTIYF.

This clone came up a few times. This chain connects TRBV10-3 to TRBJ2-3, with 9 bases matching TRBD1. The CDR3 contains 17 residues. Germline V gene sequence: CDR1 ENHRY, CDR2 SYGVKD. After removal of 10 bases from V and 3 bases from J, the junction contained 17 bases not matched to a gene. In nucleotides, the CDR3 is TGTGCCACCTCTAACCGCGGACAGGGGAAGTCGACAGATACGCAGTATTTT. Amino acids: CATSNRGQGKSTDTQYF.

The gene calls are TRBV11-2 and TRBJ2-3; possibly TRBD1 for D (5 bases). This CDR3 spans 16 amino acids. Trimming stripped 1 base from V and 2 bases from J, with 13 bases between. CDR1 and CDR2 (germline): SGHAT, FQNNGV. The CDR3 spells CASSLGAAGYTDTQYF. CDR3 DNA sequence: TGTGCCAGCAGCTTAGGGGCGGCAGGGTACACAGATACGCAGTATTTT.

V is TRBV27 and J is TRBJ1-5; weak D call: TRBD1 (5 bases). Germline CDR1 is MNHEY and CDR2 is SMNVEV (reference sequence). V was pared by 4 bases and J by 6 bases, with 10 bases between. This CDR3 has 13 residues. DNA of the CDR3: TGTGCCAGCAGTTGGGGGGGAGGTCAGCCCCAGCATTTT. This gives the protein CASSWGGGQPQHF.

This chain links TRBV2 with TRBJ1-2, with D unclear. Germline V gene data show CDR1 as SNHLY and CDR2 as FYNNEI. This CDR3 has 12 amino acids. V was clipped by 4 bases and J by 7 bases, with 10 bases between them. CDR3 sequence (DNA): TGTGCCAGCAGTGTTGCGTTCCGTGGCTACACCTTC. It codes for CASSVAFRGYTF. Using reference TRBV2 and TRBJ1-2 for the parts outside the CDR3, the full variable domain is EPEVTQTPSHQVTQMGQEVILRCVPISNHLYFYWYRQILGQKVEFLVSFYNNEISEKSEIFDDQFSVERPDGSNFTLKIRSTKLEDSAMYFCASSVAFRGYTFGSGTRLTVV.